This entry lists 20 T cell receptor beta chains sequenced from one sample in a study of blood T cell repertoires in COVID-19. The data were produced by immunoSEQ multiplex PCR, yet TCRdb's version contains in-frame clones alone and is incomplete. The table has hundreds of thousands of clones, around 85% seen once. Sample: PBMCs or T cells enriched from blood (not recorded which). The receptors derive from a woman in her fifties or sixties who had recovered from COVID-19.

The CDR3 spells CASSLWSGPYNEQFF. The CDR3 DNA sequence: TGCGCCAGCAGCTTGTGGAGCGGGCCCTACAATGAGCAGTTCTTC. The chain has TRBV5-1 and TRBJ2-1; tentatively, D is TRBD2 (6 bases). The CDR3 runs 15 residues. The V gene lost 1 base and the J gene lost 2 bases, with 10 bases spanning the gap. Germline CDR1 is SGHRS and CDR2 is YFSETQ.

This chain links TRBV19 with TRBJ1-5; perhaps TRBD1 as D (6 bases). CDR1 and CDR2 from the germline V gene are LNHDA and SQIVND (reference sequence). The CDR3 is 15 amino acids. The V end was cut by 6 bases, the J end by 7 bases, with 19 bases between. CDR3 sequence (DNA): TGTGCCAGTAGCGCCCGGTCGGCAGGGGAGCAGCCCCAGCATTTT. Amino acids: CASSARSAGEQPQHF.

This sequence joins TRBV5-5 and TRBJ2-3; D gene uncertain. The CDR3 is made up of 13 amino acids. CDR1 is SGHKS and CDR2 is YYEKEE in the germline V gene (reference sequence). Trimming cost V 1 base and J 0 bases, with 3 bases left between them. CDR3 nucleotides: TGTGCCAGCAGCTTGCAGAGCACAGATACGCAGTATTTT. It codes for CASSLQSTDTQYF.

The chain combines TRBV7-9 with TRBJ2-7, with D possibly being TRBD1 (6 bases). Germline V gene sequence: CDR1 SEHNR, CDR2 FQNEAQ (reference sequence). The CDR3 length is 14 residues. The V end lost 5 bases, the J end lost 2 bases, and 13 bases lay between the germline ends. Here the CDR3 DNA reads TGTGCCAGCAGCACCACAGGGTCCCCCTACGAGCAGTACTTC. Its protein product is CASSTTGSPYEQYF.

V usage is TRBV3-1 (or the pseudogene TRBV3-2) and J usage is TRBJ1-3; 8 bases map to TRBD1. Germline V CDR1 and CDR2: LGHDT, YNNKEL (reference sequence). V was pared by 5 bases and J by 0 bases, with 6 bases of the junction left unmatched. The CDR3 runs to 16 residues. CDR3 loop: CASSYRTGSSGNTIYF. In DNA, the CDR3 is TGTGCCAGCAGCTATCGGACAGGGTCCTCTGGAAACACCATATATTTT.

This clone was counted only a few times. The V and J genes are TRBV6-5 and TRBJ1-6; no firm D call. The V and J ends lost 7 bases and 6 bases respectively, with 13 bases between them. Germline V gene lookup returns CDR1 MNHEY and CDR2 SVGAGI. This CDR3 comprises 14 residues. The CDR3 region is CASKVGVINSPLHF. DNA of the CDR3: TGTGCCAGCAAGGTCGGGGTAATTAATTCACCCCTCCACTTT.

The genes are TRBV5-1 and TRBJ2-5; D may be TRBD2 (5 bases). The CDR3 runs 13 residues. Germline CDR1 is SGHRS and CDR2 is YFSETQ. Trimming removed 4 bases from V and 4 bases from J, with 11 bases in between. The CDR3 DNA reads TGCGCCAGCAGCCAGGAGGATCTAGAGACCCAGTACTTC. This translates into CASSQEDLETQYF.

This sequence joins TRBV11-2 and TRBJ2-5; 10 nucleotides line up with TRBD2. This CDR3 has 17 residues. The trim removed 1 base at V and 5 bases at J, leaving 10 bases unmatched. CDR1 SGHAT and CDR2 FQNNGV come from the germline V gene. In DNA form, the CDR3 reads TGTGCCAGCAGCTTAGGGCTAGCGGGGGACGTGCGGGAGACCCAGTACTTC. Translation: CASSLGLAGDVRETQYF.

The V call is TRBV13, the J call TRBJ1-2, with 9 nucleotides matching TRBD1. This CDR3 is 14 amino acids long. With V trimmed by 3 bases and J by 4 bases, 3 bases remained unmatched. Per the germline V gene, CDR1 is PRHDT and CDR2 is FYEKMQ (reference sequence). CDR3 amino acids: CASSLGQGGYGYTF. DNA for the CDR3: TGTGCCAGCAGCTTGGGACAGGGAGGCTATGGCTACACCTTC.

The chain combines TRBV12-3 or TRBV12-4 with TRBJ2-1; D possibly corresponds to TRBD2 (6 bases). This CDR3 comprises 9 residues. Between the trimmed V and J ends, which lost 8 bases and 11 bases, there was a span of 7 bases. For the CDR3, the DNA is TGTGCCAGCGGGAGGAAGCAGTTCTTC. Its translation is CASGRKQFF.

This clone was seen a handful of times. The CDR3 sequence: CASSLQGGEQYV. Written as DNA, the CDR3 is TGCGCCAGCAGCTTGCAAGGGGGCGAGCAGTACGTC. The rearrangement joins TRBV5-1 to TRBJ2-7; D is perhaps TRBD1 (6 bases). The CDR3 is made up of 12 amino acids. Germline V gene lookup returns CDR1 SGHRS and CDR2 YFSETQ. V lost 1 base and J lost 6, with 8 bases in between.

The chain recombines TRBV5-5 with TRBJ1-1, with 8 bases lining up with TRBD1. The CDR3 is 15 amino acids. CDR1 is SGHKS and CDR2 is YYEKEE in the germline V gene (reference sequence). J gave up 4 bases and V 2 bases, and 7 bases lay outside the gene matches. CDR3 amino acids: CASSLRTGSGTEAFF. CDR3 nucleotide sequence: TGTGCCAGCAGCTTAAGGACAGGGTCGGGCACTGAAGCTTTCTTT.

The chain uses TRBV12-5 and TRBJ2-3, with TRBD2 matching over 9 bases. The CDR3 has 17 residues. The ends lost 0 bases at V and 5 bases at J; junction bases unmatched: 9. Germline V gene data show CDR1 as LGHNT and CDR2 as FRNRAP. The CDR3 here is CASGLVRSGGFLDTQYF. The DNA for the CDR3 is TGTGCTAGTGGTTTGGTACGAAGCGGGGGGTTCCTAGATACGCAGTATTTT.

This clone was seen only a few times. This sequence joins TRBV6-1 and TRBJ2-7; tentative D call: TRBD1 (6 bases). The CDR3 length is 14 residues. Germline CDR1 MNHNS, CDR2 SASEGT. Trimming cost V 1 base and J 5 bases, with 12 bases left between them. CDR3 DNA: TGTGCCAGCAGTGAAGAGCTCACAGGGAACGAGCAGTACGTC. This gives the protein CASSEELTGNEQYV.

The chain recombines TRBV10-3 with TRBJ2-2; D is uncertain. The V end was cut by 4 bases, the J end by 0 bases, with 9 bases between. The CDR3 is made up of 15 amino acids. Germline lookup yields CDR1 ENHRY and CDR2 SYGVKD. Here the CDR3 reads CAISAGQANTGELFF. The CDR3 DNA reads TGTGCCATCAGTGCTGGGCAAGCGAACACCGGGGAGCTGTTTTTT.

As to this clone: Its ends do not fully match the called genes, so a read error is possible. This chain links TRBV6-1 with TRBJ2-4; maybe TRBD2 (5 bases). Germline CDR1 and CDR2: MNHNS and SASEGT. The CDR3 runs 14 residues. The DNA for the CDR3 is TGTGCCAGCAGTGAAGCGCTTCTGGACTGTTTAAAGGCCTTC. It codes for CASSEALLDCLKAF.

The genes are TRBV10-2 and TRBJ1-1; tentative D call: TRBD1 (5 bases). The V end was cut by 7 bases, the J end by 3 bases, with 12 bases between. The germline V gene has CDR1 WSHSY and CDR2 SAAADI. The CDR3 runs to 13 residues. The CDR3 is CASKKGPDTEAFF. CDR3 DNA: TGCGCCAGCAAAAAGGGGCCCGACACTGAAGCTTTCTTT.

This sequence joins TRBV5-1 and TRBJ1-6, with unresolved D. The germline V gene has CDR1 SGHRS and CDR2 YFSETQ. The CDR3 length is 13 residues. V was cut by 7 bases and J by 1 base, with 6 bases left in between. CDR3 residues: CASGGSYNSPLHF. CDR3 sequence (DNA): TGCGCCAGCGGAGGATCCTATAATTCACCCCTCCACTTT.

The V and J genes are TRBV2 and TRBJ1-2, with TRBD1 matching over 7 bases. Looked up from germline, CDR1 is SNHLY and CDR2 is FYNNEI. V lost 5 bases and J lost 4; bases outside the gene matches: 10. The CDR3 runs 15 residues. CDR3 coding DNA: TGTGCCAGCAGTACAGCCGGGACAGAGATCTATGGCTACACCTTC. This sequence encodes CASSTAGTEIYGYTF.

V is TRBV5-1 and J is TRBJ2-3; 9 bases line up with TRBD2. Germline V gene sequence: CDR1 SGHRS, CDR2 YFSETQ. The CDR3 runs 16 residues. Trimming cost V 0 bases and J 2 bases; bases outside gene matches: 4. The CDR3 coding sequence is TGCGCCAGCAGCTTGGGGTTAGCGGGGGTCACAGATACGCAGTATTTT. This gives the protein CASSLGLAGVTDTQYF.